This paragraph reports one T cell receptor (beta chain). Clones were sequenced by immunoSEQ multiplex PCR, and TCRdb holds only the in-frame ones, with some missing. The sample consists of 950,000 to 1,200,000 clones, 70% to 85% of them appearing once. The data were taken from a study of shared clonotypes between healthy human individuals. Germline V gene sequence: CDR1 MNHEY, CDR2 SVGAGI. V lost 5 bases and J lost 3; bases outside the gene matches: 6. The CDR3 extends over 15 amino acids. The rearrangement uses TRBV6-5 and TRBJ2-7, with 11 bases lining up with TRBD1. Specimen: memory CD4+ T cells from PBMCs. Subset here: CD45RA-negative fraction. The sequence was obtained from a man aged 18-30 years in good health. Some clones in this sample may be carry-over from other donors' samples. The CDR3 spells CASSTRTGGNYEQYF. The CDR3 DNA sequence: TGTGCCAGCAGTACCCGGACAGGGGGCAACTACGAGCAGTACTTC.